This is a list of T cell receptor beta chains from one sample in a study of blood T cell repertoires in COVID-19. Data came from immunoSEQ multiplex PCR; TCRdb stores just in-frame clones and leaves some out. The sample comprises under 250,000 clones, about 89% of which are singletons, and roughly 1.6% rests with the top ten. Sequenced sample: peripheral blood. The receptors originated from a woman aged 60 to 75 who had recovered from COVID-19. Each CDR3 is given with its conserved first and last residue. The D gene is left open where the match is weak. Size values are once, few and many counts, or a class for expanded clones, and some rows have none.

CDR3 protein	CDR3 DNA	J gene	clone size	V gene	D gene
CASSPLSRDRGYEQYF	TGCGCCAGCAGCCCACTATCCCGGGACAGGGGGTACGAGCAGTACTTC	TRBJ2-7	-	TRBV4-3	TRBD1
CASTVQGQETQYF	TGTGCCAGCACGGTACAGGGCCAAGAGACCCAGTACTTC	TRBJ2-5	once	TRBV6-5	-
CASSYGPINQPQHF	TGTGCCAGCAGTTACGGTCCTATTAATCAGCCCCAGCATTTT	TRBJ1-5	-	TRBV6-5	-
CASSLGSGGNYGYTF	TGTGCCAGCAGCTTAGGGAGCGGGGGGAACTATGGCTACACCTTC	TRBJ1-2	-	TRBV7-2	-
CASSLVSNTEAFF	TGTGCCAGCAGCTTGGTGTCAAACACTGAAGCTTTCTTT	TRBJ1-1	-	TRBV5-5	-
CASSSPGSGKGYEQYF	TGCGCCAGCAGCTCGCCGGGCAGCGGGAAGGGGTACGAGCAGTACTTC	TRBJ2-7	-	TRBV5-1	TRBD2
CASSPRVAGHSYEQYF	TGCGCCAGCAGCCCGCGTGTTGCGGGGCACTCCTACGAGCAGTACTTC	TRBJ2-7	-	TRBV4-1	-
CASSFLGRGGELFF	TGTGCCAGCAGCTTCCTTGGACGGGGCGGGGAGCTGTTTTTT	TRBJ2-2	-	TRBV11-2	-
CASSPGQIGEAFF	TGTGCCAGCAGTCCCGGACAGATAGGAGAAGCTTTCTTT	TRBJ1-1	once	TRBV7-2	-
CASSLSPSGQDFYEQYF	TGTGCCAGCAGCTTAAGCCCGAGCGGACAGGACTTCTACGAGCAGTACTTC	TRBJ2-7	-	TRBV7-2	TRBD1
CASSRTETADYGYTF	TGCGCCAGCAGCCGCACAGAAACAGCTGACTATGGCTACACCTTC	TRBJ1-2	-	TRBV4-1	-
CASSTTVNTEAFF	TGTGCCAGCAGTACCACGGTGAACACTGAAGCTTTCTTT	TRBJ1-1	-	TRBV6-5	-
CASSLAAGTANSPLHF	TGCGCCAGCAGCTTGGCCGCTGGGACAGCAAATTCACCCCTCCACTTT	TRBJ1-6	-	TRBV5-1	TRBD1
CASSPPGSGTGELFF	TGTGCCAGCAGCCCCCCCGGATCCGGGACCGGGGAGCTGTTTTTT	TRBJ2-2	-	TRBV9	-
CASSLYGASNTEAFF	TGTGCCAGCAGCTTATATGGGGCATCGAACACTGAAGCTTTCTTT	TRBJ1-1	-	TRBV7-2	-
CASSRGGRSGNTIYF	TGCGCCAGCAGCCGAGGGGGCCGGTCTGGAAACACCATATATTTT	TRBJ1-3	-	TRBV5-1	TRBD1
CASSQDSTGGWEQYF	TGCGCCAGCAGCCAAGATTCGACAGGCGGCTGGGAGCAGTACTTC	TRBJ2-7	-	TRBV4-1	-
CASSRVAGAYEQYF	TGTGCCAGCAGCCGCGTCGCGGGGGCCTACGAGCAGTACTTC	TRBJ2-7	-	TRBV5-4	TRBD2
CASSYSRATEAFF	TGTGCCAGCAGTTACTCCAGGGCCACTGAAGCTTTCTTT	TRBJ1-1	-	TRBV6-5	-
CASRDRGLNTGELFF	TGCGCCAGCAGAGACAGGGGGCTGAACACCGGGGAGCTGTTTTTT	TRBJ2-2	-	TRBV4-1	TRBD1
CASSSPDAGSYEQYF	TGTGCCAGTAGTTCCCCCGACGCAGGATCCTACGAGCAGTACTTC	TRBJ2-7	-	TRBV19	-
CASSYGSSYGYTF	TGTGCCAGCAGTTACGGGAGCTCCTATGGCTACACCTTC	TRBJ1-2	-	TRBV6-5	-
CASSTAGGPLHF	TGTGCCAGCAGCACCGCGGGCGGGCCCCTCCACTTT	TRBJ1-6	-	TRBV9	-
CASSPSRGGLTDTQYF	TGTGCCAGCTCACCCTCCCGCGGGGGGTTGACAGATACGCAGTATTTT	TRBJ2-3	-	TRBV18	TRBD2
CASRQTGSNQPQHF	TGTGCCAGCAGACAGACAGGGAGCAATCAGCCCCAGCATTTT	TRBJ1-5	-	TRBV28	TRBD1
CASSPPEGGYEQYF	TGTGCCAGCAGCCCCCCGGAGGGAGGCTACGAGCAGTACTTC	TRBJ2-7	-	TRBV7-9	-